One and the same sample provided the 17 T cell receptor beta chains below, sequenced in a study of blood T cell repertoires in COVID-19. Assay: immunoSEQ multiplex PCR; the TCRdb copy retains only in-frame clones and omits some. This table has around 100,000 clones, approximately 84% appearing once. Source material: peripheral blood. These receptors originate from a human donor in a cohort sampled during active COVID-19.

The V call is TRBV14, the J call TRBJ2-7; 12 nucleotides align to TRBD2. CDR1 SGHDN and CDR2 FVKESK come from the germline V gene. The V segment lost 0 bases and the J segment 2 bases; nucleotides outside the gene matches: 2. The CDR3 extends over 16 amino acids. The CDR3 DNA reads TGTGCCAGCAGCCAAGAGCGACTAGCGGGAGCCTACGAGCAGTACTTC. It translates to CASSQERLAGAYEQYF. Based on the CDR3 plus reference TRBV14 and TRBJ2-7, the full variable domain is EAGVTQFPSHSVIEKGQTVTLRCDPISGHDNLYWYRRVMGKEIKFLLHFVKESKQDESGMPNNRFLAERTGGTYSTLKVQPAELEDSGVYFCASSQERLAGAYEQYFGPGTRLTVT.

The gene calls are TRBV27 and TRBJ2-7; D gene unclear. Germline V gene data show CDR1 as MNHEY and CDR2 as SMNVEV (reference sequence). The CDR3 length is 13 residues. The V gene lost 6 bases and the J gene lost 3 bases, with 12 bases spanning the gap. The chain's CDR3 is CASSNHSHYEQYF. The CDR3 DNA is TGTGCCAGCAGCAATCACAGTCACTACGAGCAGTACTTC.

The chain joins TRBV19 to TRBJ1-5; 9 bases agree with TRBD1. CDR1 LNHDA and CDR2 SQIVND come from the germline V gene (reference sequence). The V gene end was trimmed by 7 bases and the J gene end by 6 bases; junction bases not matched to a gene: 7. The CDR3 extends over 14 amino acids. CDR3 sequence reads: CASTKQGAGQPQHF. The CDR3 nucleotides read TGTGCCAGTACCAAACAGGGGGCCGGTCAGCCCCAGCATTTT.

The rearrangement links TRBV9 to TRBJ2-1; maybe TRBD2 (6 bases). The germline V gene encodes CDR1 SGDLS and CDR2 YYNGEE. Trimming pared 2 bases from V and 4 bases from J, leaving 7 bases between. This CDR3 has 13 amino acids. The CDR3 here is CASSVGTYNEQFF. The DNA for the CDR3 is TGTGCCAGCAGCGTCGGGACTTACAATGAGCAGTTCTTC.

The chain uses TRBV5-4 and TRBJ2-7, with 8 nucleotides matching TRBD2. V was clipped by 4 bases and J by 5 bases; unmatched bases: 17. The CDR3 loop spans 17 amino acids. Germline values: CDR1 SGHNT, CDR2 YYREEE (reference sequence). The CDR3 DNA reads TGTGCCAGCAGCCCCGGGGGGGCGGGGGGTCCTTTGCACGAGCAGTACTTC. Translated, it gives CASSPGGAGGPLHEQYF. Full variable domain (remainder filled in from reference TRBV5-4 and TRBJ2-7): ETGVTQSPTHLIKTRGQQVTLRCSSQSGHNTVSWYQQALGQGPQFIFQYYREEENGRGNFPPRFSGLQFPNYSSELNVNALELDDSALYLCASSPGGAGGPLHEQYFGPGTRLTVT.

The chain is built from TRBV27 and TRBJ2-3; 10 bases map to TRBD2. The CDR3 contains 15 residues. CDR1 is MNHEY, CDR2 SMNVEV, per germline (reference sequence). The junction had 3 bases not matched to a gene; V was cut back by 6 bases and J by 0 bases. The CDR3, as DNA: TGTGCCAGCAGAAAGCGGGGGGGAAGCACAGATACGCAGTATTTT. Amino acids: CASRKRGGSTDTQYF.

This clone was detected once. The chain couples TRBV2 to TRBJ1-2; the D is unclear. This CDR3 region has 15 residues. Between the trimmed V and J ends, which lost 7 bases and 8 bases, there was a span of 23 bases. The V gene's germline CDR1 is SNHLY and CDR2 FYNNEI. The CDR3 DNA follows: TGTGCCAGCACCGCCGCCGTGGAGGCCCGTCGGGGCTACACCTTC. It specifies CASTAAVEARRGYTF.

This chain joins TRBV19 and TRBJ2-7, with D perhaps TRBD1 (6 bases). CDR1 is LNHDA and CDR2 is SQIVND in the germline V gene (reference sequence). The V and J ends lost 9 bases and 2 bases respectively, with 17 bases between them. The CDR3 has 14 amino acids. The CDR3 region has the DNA TGTGCCAGCTTCCCCCCCAGGACAGCCTACGAGCAGTACTTC. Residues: CASFPPRTAYEQYF.

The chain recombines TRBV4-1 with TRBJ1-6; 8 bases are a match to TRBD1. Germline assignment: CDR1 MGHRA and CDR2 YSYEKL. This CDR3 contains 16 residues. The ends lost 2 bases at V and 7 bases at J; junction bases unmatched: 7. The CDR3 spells CASSQPRQGLNSPLHF. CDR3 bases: TGCGCCAGCAGCCAACCCCGACAGGGGTTAAATTCACCCCTCCACTTT.

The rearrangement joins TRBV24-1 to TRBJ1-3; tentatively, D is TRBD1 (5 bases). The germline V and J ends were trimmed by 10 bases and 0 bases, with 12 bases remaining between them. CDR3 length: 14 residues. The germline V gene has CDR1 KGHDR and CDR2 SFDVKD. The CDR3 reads CATSPDSSGNTIYF. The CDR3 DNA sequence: TGTGCCACAAGCCCAGACAGCTCTGGAAACACCATATATTTT.

CDR3 coding DNA: TGTGCCAGTAGTATGGGCCCCAACAGGGGCCCTATGAACACTGAAGCTTTCTTT. Translating it yields CASSMGPNRGPMNTEAFF. V and J are TRBV19 and TRBJ1-1, with 7 bases fitting TRBD1. The CDR3 loop spans 18 amino acids. Trimming removed 3 bases from V and 0 bases from J; junction bases left unmatched: 13. Germline V gives CDR1 LNHDA, CDR2 SQIVND (reference sequence).

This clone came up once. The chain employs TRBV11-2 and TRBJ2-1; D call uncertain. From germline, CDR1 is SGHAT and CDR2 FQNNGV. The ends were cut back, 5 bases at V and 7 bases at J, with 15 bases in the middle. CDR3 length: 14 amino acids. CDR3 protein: CASSPPGVRNEQFF. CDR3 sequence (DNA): TGTGCCAGCAGCCCCCCCGGAGTACGGAATGAGCAGTTCTTC.

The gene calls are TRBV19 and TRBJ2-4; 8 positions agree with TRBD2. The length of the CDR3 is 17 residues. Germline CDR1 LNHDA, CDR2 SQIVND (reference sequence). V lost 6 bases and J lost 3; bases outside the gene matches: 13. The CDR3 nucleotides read TGTGCCAGTAGCGTCCCTGGGGCGGGAGGCAGCAAAAACATTCAGTACTTC. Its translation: CASSVPGAGGSKNIQYF. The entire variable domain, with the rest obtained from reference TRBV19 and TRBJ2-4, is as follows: DGGITQSPKYLFRKEGQNVTLSCEQNLNHDAMYWYRQDPGQGLRLIYYSQIVNDFQKGDIAEGYSVSREKKESFPLTVTSAQKNPTAFYLCASSVPGAGGSKNIQYFGAGTRLSVL.

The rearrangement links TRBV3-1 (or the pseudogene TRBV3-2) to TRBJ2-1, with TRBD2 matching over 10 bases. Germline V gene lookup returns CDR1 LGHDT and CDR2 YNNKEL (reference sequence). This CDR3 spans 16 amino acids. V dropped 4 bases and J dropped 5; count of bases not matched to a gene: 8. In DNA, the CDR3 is TGTGCCAGCAGCCCTTGGACTAGCGGCTTAAACAATGAGCAGTTCTTC. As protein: CASSPWTSGLNNEQFF.

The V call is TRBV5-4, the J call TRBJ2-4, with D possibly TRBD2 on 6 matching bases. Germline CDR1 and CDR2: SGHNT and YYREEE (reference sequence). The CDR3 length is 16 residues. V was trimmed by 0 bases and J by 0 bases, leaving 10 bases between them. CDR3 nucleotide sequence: TGTGCCAGCAGCTTGGGACGGGAGCTAGCCAAAAACATTCAGTACTTC. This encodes CASSLGRELAKNIQYF.

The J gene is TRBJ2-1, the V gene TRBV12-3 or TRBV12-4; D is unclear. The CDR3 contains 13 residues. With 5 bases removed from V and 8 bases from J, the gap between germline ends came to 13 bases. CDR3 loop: CASSAHVRDEQFF. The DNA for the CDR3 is TGTGCCAGCAGTGCACACGTCCGGGATGAGCAGTTCTTC.

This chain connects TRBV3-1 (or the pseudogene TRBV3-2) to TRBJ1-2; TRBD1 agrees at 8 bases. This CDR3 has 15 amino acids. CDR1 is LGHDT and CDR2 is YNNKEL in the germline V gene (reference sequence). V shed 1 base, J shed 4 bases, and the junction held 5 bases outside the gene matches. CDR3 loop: CASSQVDRASYGYTF. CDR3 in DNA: TGTGCCAGCAGCCAAGTGGACAGGGCGAGCTATGGCTACACCTTC.